This TCR beta chain was found in a study of vaccination and CD4 T cells after COVID-19. Across the whole study: Post-COVID specimens were obtained a median around 100 days after diagnosis (range 35 to 161).

Cultured CD4+ T-cell DNA underwent Oncomine TCR Beta short-read sequencing. Genomic DNA was taken out of cultured CD4+ T cells by extraction. TCRdb processed the PCR reads anew with MiXCR; each CDR3 protein has one entry. The data contain 4,500 or so distinct CDR3 sequences, around 21% of them singletons. Of note for this clonotype: Its target is unknown.

Whole-study findings and limits: A median of 86.3% of reactive clones, in convalescent patients, became evident only post-vaccination.

V shed 3 bases, J shed 4 bases, and the junction held 5 bases outside the gene matches. CDR1 is DFQATT and CDR2 is SNEGSKA in the germline V gene (reference sequence). The CDR3 length is 13 residues. Sample treatment: roughly nine-day PBMC culture with coronavirus spike peptide pools or control peptides (ViraFEST assay). The sequence was collected from a human donor who had recovered from COVID-19. The chain recombines TRBV20-1 with TRBJ2-5; 7 bases match TRBD1. The sample taken for sequencing was CD4+ T cells from blood, cultured in vitro. The CDR3 protein is CSARYTGVETQYF. The CDR3 DNA reads as TGCAGTGCTAGGTACACAGGGGTAGAGACCCAGTACTTC.